These 30 T cell receptor beta chains were all obtained from the same sample, sequenced in a study of blood T cell repertoires in COVID-19. TCRdb's table, derived via immunoSEQ multiplex PCR, lists solely in-frame clones and lacks some. The table has approximately 500,000 clones, approximately 83% seen once. The source material was peripheral blood. The receptor set was obtained from a human donor in a cohort sampled during active COVID-19.

The chain has TRBV6-4 and TRBJ1-4, with D maybe TRBD1 (5 bases). V was shortened by 2 bases and J by 7 bases, with 17 bases between the two germline ends. This CDR3 has 16 residues. CDR1 and CDR2 (germline): MRHNA, SNTAGT. The CDR3 nucleotides are TGTGCCAGCAGTGACCCCCGTGGGGCGAGGCTTGAAAAACTGTTTTTT. It is translated as CASSDPRGARLEKLFF.

CDR3 DNA sequence: TGTGCCAGCAGCTTGGAGGGGCAAAGCTCCTACGAGCAGTACTTC. Translated, it gives CASSLEGQSSYEQYF. V gene TRBV5-5 combines with J gene TRBJ2-7, with D possibly matching TRBD1 (5 bases). The V gene's germline CDR1 is SGHKS and CDR2 YYEKEE (reference sequence). The CDR3 has 15 residues. Trimming left V 0 bases short and J 0 bases short, with 10 bases between.

The J gene is TRBJ1-2, the V gene TRBV29-1; D might be TRBD1 (5 bases). Germline V CDR1 and CDR2: SQVTM, ANQGSEA. Trimming left V 4 bases short and J 4 bases short, with 16 bases between. The CDR3 runs 14 residues. CDR3 protein: CSVVGSGGVYGYTF. CDR3 in DNA: TGCAGCGTTGTGGGGTCCGGGGGAGTCTATGGCTACACCTTC. The variable domain in full, with the rest retrieved from reference TRBV29-1 and TRBJ1-2, is SAVISQKPSRDICQRGTSLTIQCQVDSQVTMMFWYRQQPGQSLTLIATANQGSEATYESGFVIDKFPISRPNLTFSTLTVSNMSPEDSSIYLCSVVGSGGVYGYTFGSGTRLTVV.

This clone was seen a single time. The V gene is TRBV7-9, the J gene TRBJ2-7; no clear D gene. Trimming stripped 5 bases from V and 0 bases from J, with 8 bases between. CDR3 size: 13 residues. Germline V lookup: CDR1 SEHNR, CDR2 FQNEAQ (reference sequence). CDR3: CASSHSSSYEQYF. The CDR3 nucleotides read TGTGCCAGCAGCCACAGTAGCTCCTACGAGCAGTACTTC.

This clone appeared a few times. V gene TRBV2 combines with J gene TRBJ2-5; D uncertain. V gave up 2 bases and J gave up 0 bases, with 7 bases separating them. Germline CDR1 reads SNHLY; CDR2 reads FYNNEI. The CDR3 runs to 14 residues. The CDR3 DNA is TGTGCCAGCAGTGAAAGCGAAAACCAAGAGACCCAGTACTTC. It codes for CASSESENQETQYF.

This sequence joins TRBV5-1 and TRBJ2-2, with no clear D. CDR1 and CDR2 from the germline V gene are SGHRS and YFSETQ. This CDR3 is 15 amino acids long. V was clipped by 2 bases and J by 5 bases, with 13 bases between them. Here the CDR3 reads CASSLPRWPTGELFF. CDR3 bases: TGCGCCAGCAGCTTACCCAGGTGGCCGACCGGGGAGCTGTTTTTT.

This clone was observed a single time. This chain uses TRBV7-2 with TRBJ1-1, with D perhaps matching TRBD1 (5 bases). The germline gives CDR1 SGHTA, CDR2 FQGNSA. Trimming shortened V by 1 base and J by 5 bases, and 8 bases separated the two germline ends. The CDR3 sequence is 13 residues long. As DNA, the CDR3 is TGTGCCAGCAGCTTAGTTCCAGGGACTGAAGCTTTCTTT. Protein sequence: CASSLVPGTEAFF.

This chain connects TRBV30 to TRBJ1-1; TRBD1 matches at 7 bases. J gave up 0 bases and V 5 bases, and 3 bases lay outside the gene matches. CDR3 length: 13 residues. The germline gives CDR1 GTSNPN, CDR2 SVGIG (reference sequence). Written as DNA, the CDR3 is TGTGCCTGGGGGGGACAGATGAACACTGAAGCTTTCTTT. Its translation: CAWGGQMNTEAFF.

The rearrangement joins TRBV5-1 to TRBJ1-1; 8 bases align to TRBD1. Trimming cost V 0 bases and J 4 bases; bases outside gene matches: 14. CDR3 length: 18 residues. From germline, CDR1 is SGHRS and CDR2 YFSETQ. CDR3 nucleotides: TGCGCCAGCAGCTTGGCCGGGACAGGAGGGTTTTTTGTCACTGAAGCTTTCTTT. Encoded protein: CASSLAGTGGFFVTEAFF.

The rearrangement joins TRBV28 to TRBJ1-2; D ambiguous. The V end was cut by 7 bases, the J end by 0 bases, with 18 bases between. CDR1 and CDR2 (germline): MDHEN, SYDVKM. The CDR3 is 16 residues long. The CDR3 sequence is CASNPDNGRTNYGYTF. In DNA, the CDR3 is TGTGCCAGCAACCCCGATAATGGCAGGACTAACTATGGCTACACCTTC.

The chain couples TRBV18 to TRBJ2-3, with unresolved D. V lost 4 bases and J lost 0, with 20 bases in between. The CDR3 is made up of 18 amino acids. The germline V gene encodes CDR1 KGHSH and CDR2 LQKENI. CDR3 loop: CASSQVAPTLTSTDTQYF. The CDR3 region has the DNA TGTGCCAGCTCACAAGTAGCACCGACCTTAACTAGCACAGATACGCAGTATTTT.

This rearrangement joins TRBV5-1 to TRBJ1-5; D possibly corresponds to TRBD1 (6 bases). V lost 4 bases and J lost 1, with 15 bases in between. CDR3 length: 16 residues. Germline V gene sequence: CDR1 SGHRS, CDR2 YFSETQ. The CDR3: CASSQGTGKSNQPQHF. The CDR3, as DNA: TGCGCCAGCAGCCAGGGGACGGGCAAGAGCAATCAGCCCCAGCATTTT.

This chain links TRBV11-2 with TRBJ2-1; weak D call: TRBD2 (5 bases). This CDR3 contains 14 residues. Germline CDR1 and CDR2: SGHAT and FQNNGV. V lost 2 bases and J 6 bases, leaving 11 bases between the germline ends. This chain's CDR3 is CASSLPAESNEQFF. The CDR3 nucleotides are TGTGCCAGCAGCTTACCAGCGGAGAGCAATGAGCAGTTCTTC. Full variable domain (outside the CDR3, taken from reference TRBV11-2 and TRBJ2-1): EAGVAQSPRYKIIEKRQSVAFWCNPISGHATLYWYQQILGQGPKLLIQFQNNGVVDDSQLPKDRFSAERLKGVDSTLKIQPAKLEDSAVYLCASSLPAESNEQFFGPGTRLTVL.

This chain connects TRBV19 to TRBJ1-4, with 8 bases that match TRBD1. The CDR3 covers 13 residues. CDR1 and CDR2 from the germline V gene are LNHDA and SQIVND (reference sequence). With 6 bases clipped from V and 7 bases from J, the junction kept 4 bases outside the gene matches. CDR3 coding DNA: TGTGCCAGTAGCAGGGGGCAGATTGAAAAACTGTTTTTT. Translating gives CASSRGQIEKLFF.

The rearrangement uses TRBV21-1 and TRBJ1-6. TRBV21-1 counts as a pseudogene. The CDR3 spans 20 residues. CDR3 in amino acids: CASSKGEEGSPTGGNSPLHF. CDR3 bases: TGTGCCAGCAGCAAAGGGGAGGAGGGCAGCCCCACGGGTGGGAATTCACCCCTCCACTTT.

This chain uses TRBV21-1 with TRBJ2-7; TRBD2, the D gene given by the table, was not confirmed from the DNA. TRBV21-1 is recorded as a pseudogene. The CDR3 loop spans 15 amino acids. CDR3 loop: CASAGKGRVGYEQYF. The DNA of the CDR3 is TGTGCCTCAGCGGGAAAGGGCAGGGTAGGCTACGAGCAGTACTTC.

This chain uses TRBV5-4 with TRBJ1-1; 10 nucleotides align to TRBD1. The CDR3 totals 15 residues. CDR1 and CDR2 from the germline V gene are SGHNT and YYREEE (reference sequence). Unmatched junction bases numbered 6, after V lost 4 bases and J lost 3 bases. In DNA form, the CDR3 reads TGTGCCAGCAGCAGCTGGGACAGGGGTTACACTGAAGCTTTCTTT. Its protein product is CASSSWDRGYTEAFF. The whole variable domain, remainder taken from reference TRBV5-4 and TRBJ1-1, is ETGVTQSPTHLIKTRGQQVTLRCSSQSGHNTVSWYQQALGQGPQFIFQYYREEENGRGNFPPRFSGLQFPNYSSELNVNALELDDSALYLCASSSWDRGYTEAFFGQGTRLTVV.

J is TRBJ2-2 and V is TRBV7-2; TRBD2 aligns across 8 bases. The CDR3 spans 15 residues. V shed 3 bases, J shed 2 bases, and the junction held 2 bases outside the gene matches. CDR1 and CDR2 from the germline V gene are SGHTA and FQGNSA. The CDR3 here is CASSFGGANTGELFF. The CDR3 nucleotides read TGTGCCAGCAGCTTCGGGGGGGCTAACACCGGGGAGCTGTTTTTT.

This chain joins TRBV28 and TRBJ1-1; TRBD1 matches 9 bases. Germline CDR1 MDHEN, CDR2 SYDVKM. The CDR3 extends over 13 amino acids. V lost 10 bases, J lost 5 bases, and 8 bases stayed unmatched. As DNA, the CDR3 is TGTGCCACCCACAGGGGGCGAGGTACTGAAGCTTTCTTT. The encoded protein is CATHRGRGTEAFF.

This clone was found once. V and J are TRBV10-3 and TRBJ2-3, with TRBD1 as a possible D gene (5 bases). Germline V gene lookup returns CDR1 ENHRY and CDR2 SYGVKD. V dropped 3 bases and J dropped 1 base, with 29 bases sitting between them. The CDR3 has 21 residues. CDR3 region: CAISDRSTSSGLGDGTDTQYF. The CDR3 region has the DNA TGTGCCATCAGTGATCGGTCAACTTCATCAGGGCTTGGAGACGGCACAGATACGCAGTATTTT.

Comment on this clone: In the same sample, other DNA sequences code for this CDR3. The chain employs TRBV30 and TRBJ1-5, with TRBD1 as a possible D gene (6 bases). This CDR3 is built from 13 residues. Germline lookup yields CDR1 GTSNPN and CDR2 SVGIG (reference sequence). The V end was cut by 3 bases, the J end by 2 bases, with 8 bases between. CDR3: CAWSRQGNQPQHF. In nucleotides, the CDR3 is TGTGCCTGGAGCCGACAGGGCAATCAGCCCCAGCATTTT.

The chain joins TRBV30 to TRBJ2-6; D unresolved. V lost 1 base and J 2 bases, leaving 6 bases between the germline ends. CDR1 and CDR2 (germline): GTSNPN, SVGIG (reference sequence). This CDR3 is built from 14 residues. The CDR3 spells CAWSGGTGANVLTF. Here the CDR3 DNA reads TGTGCCTGGAGTGGAGGTACTGGGGCCAACGTCCTGACTTTC.

Concerning this clone: The same CDR3 is also encoded by other DNA sequences in this sample. The rearrangement joins TRBV19 to TRBJ2-1; 8 bases align to TRBD1. Looked up from germline, CDR1 is LNHDA and CDR2 is SQIVND (reference sequence). CDR3 size: 15 residues. The V segment lost 3 bases and the J segment 2 bases; nucleotides outside the gene matches: 3. CDR3 region: CASSIGQGAYNEQFF. For the CDR3, the DNA is TGTGCCAGTAGTATCGGACAGGGCGCCTACAATGAGCAGTTCTTC.

There are a few counts of this clone. The CDR3 loop reads CASRPRGPEEKLFF. As DNA, the CDR3 is TGCGCCAGCAGACCCAGGGGGCCTGAGGAAAAACTGTTTTTT. The rearrangement uses TRBV4-1 and TRBJ1-4; TRBD1 aligns across 8 bases. The germline CDR1 and CDR2 sequences are MGHRA and YSYEKL. This CDR3 region has 14 residues. Germline trimming cut 6 bases from V and 8 bases from J; bases unmatched to any gene: 8.

The V and J genes are TRBV12-3 or TRBV12-4 and TRBJ1-4; perhaps TRBD1 as D (6 bases). The CDR3 extends over 13 amino acids. V was trimmed by 4 bases and J by 12 bases, leaving 15 bases between them. The CDR3 spells CASSWSGRGELFF. The DNA for the CDR3 is TGTGCCAGCAGTTGGAGTGGCAGGGGTGAACTGTTTTTT.

The rearrangement uses TRBV19 and TRBJ2-1; no clear D gene. V dropped 2 bases and J dropped 5 bases, with 10 bases sitting between them. The length of the CDR3 is 14 residues. Germline loops: CDR1 LNHDA, CDR2 SQIVND (reference sequence). The CDR3, as DNA: TGTGCCAGTAGTATACCGCAGGTTCACAATGAGCAGTTCTTC. Amino acids: CASSIPQVHNEQFF.

CDR3 protein: CASSRTRRDTQYF. CDR3 DNA sequence: TGTGCCAGCAGCCGGACTAGGCGGGATACGCAGTATTTT. The V call is TRBV5-4, the J call TRBJ2-3; TRBD2 agrees at 7 bases. The CDR3 totals 13 residues. Trimming at V came to 4 bases and at J to 6 bases, leaving 5 bases not matched to a gene. Per the germline V gene, CDR1 is SGHNT and CDR2 is YYREEE (reference sequence).

This clone was observed a single time. This sample also contains other DNA sequences that code for the same CDR3. V is TRBV15 and J is TRBJ2-7; tentative D call: TRBD2 (6 bases). The CDR3 is 16 amino acids. Germline values: CDR1 LNHNV, CDR2 YYDKDF (reference sequence). V was pared by 1 base and J by 5 bases, with 18 bases between. The CDR3 here is CATSRASGTGGDEQYF. CDR3 in DNA: TGTGCCACCAGCAGAGCCTCCGGCACGGGCGGGGACGAGCAGTACTTC.

The chain employs TRBV7-3 and TRBJ2-3, with TRBD2 identical over 7 bases. Germline V gives CDR1 SGHTA, CDR2 FQGTGA. V was pared by 3 bases and J by 0 bases, with 9 bases of the junction left unmatched. This CDR3 comprises 17 residues. The CDR3 DNA reads as TGTGCCAGCAGCTTTTCATCTAGCGGATCTAGCACAGATACGCAGTATTTT. It translates to CASSFSSSGSSTDTQYF.

The chain employs TRBV24-1 and TRBJ1-6; tentatively, D is TRBD1 (5 bases). The CDR3 loop spans 16 amino acids. The germline CDR1 and CDR2 sequences are KGHDR and SFDVKD. The V end lost 0 bases, the J end lost 8 bases, and 13 bases lay between the germline ends. CDR3: CATSDLQGRVHSPLHF. The CDR3 region has the DNA TGTGCCACCAGTGATTTGCAGGGCAGGGTGCATTCACCCCTCCACTTT.